This T cell receptor (beta chain) originates from a study of blood T cell repertoires in COVID-19. Overall study: COVID-19 samples from acute and convalescent phases originated in the United States, Italy and Spain.

Generated by immunoSEQ multiplex PCR, the TCRdb table keeps only in-frame clones and is missing some. The sample yields fewer than 85,000 clones, roughly 89% seen once. Germline V gene data show CDR1 as SNHLY and CDR2 as FYNNEI. This CDR3 has 12 amino acids. The ends were cut back, 7 bases at V and 0 bases at J, with 7 bases in the middle. Source material: peripheral blood. The receptor comes from a man aged 55 to 69 with acute or convalescent COVID-19. V gene TRBV2 combines with J gene TRBJ2-7, with no clear D. In DNA form, the CDR3 reads TGTGCCAGCAATACAGACTCCTACGAGCAGTACTTC. As protein: CASNTDSYEQYF.